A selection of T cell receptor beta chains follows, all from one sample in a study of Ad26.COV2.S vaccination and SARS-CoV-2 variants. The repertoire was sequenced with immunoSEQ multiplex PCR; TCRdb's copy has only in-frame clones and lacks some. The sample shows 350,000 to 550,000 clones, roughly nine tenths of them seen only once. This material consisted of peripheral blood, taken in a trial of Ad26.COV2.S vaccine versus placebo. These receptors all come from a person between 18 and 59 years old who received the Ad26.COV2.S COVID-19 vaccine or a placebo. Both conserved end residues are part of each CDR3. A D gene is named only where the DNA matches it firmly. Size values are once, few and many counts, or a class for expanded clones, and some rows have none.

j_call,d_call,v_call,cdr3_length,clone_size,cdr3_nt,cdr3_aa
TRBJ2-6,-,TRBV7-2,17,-,TGTGCCAGCAGCTTAGTTGGTATTTACTCTGGGGCCAACGTCCTGACTTTC,CASSLVGIYSGANVLTF
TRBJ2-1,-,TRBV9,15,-,TGTGCCAGCAGCGTTAGCGGTGCCTCCTACAATGAGCAGTTCTTC,CASSVSGASYNEQFF
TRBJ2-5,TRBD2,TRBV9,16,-,TGTGCCAGCAGCGTAGGAACTAGCGGGGGGGAGGAGACCCAGTACTTC,CASSVGTSGGEETQYF
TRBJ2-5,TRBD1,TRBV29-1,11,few,TGCAGCGTTAACAGGGGGGAGACCCAGTACTTC,CSVNRGETQYF
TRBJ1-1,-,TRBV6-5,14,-,TGTGCCAGCAGTCCCGCCGGAAGCCCCACTGAAGCTTTCTTT,CASSPAGSPTEAFF
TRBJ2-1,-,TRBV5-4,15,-,TGTGCCAGCAGCGCCGTCTCGCGGAGTAGGGATGAGCAGTTCTTC,CASSAVSRSRDEQFF
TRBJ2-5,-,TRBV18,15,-,TGTGCCAGCTCCCGCGTCGGGAATTTACAAGAGACCCAGTACTTC,CASSRVGNLQETQYF
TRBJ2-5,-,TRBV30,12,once,TGTGCCTGGACCTCAACCAGGGAGACCCAGTACTTC,CAWTSTRETQYF
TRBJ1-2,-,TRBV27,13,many,TGTGCCAGCAGTTCCGACAAGGCCTATGGCTACACCTTC,CASSSDKAYGYTF
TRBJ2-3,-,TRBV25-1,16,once,TGTGCCAGCAGCCCTCTAGCTTTCGAGTACACAGATACGCAGTATTTT,CASSPLAFEYTDTQYF
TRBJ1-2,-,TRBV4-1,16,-,TGCGCCAGCAGCCAAGCGAGGGTTTCCCCCAACTATGGCTACACCTTC,CASSQARVSPNYGYTF
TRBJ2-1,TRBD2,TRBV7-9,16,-,TGTGCCAGCAGCTTATCGGGAGCGGGAGTTAACAATGAGCAGTTCTTC,CASSLSGAGVNNEQFF